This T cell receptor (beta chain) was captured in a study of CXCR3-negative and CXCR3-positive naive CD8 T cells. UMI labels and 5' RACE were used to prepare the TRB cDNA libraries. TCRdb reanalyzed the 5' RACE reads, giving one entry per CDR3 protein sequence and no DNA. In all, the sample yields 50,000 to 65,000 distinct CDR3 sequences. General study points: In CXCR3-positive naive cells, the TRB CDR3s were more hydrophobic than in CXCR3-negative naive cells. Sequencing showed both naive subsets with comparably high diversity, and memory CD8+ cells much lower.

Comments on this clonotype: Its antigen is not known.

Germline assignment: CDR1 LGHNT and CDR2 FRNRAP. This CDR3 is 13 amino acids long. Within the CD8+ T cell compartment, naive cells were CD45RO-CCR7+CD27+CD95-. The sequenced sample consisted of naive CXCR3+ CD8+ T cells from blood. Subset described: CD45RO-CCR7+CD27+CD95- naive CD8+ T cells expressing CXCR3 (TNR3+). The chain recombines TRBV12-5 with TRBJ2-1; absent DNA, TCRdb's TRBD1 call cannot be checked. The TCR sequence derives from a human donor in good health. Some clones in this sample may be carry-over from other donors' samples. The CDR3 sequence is CASGLAQGVEQFF.